One sample yielded the 7 T cell receptor beta chains listed below, sequenced in a study of memory CD4+ T cells and cytomegalovirus serostatus. Clones were sequenced by immunoSEQ multiplex PCR, and TCRdb holds only the in-frame ones, with some missing. The data hold 38,000 or so clones, with 70% to 80% observed a single time. The sort gate was single viable CD3+CD4+CD8-CD45RO+ cells for memory CD4+ T cells. The source material was memory CD4+ T cells from blood. These receptor sequences come from an adult in good health and CMV-seronegative.

The chain is built from TRBV11-2 and TRBJ2-7; tentative D call: TRBD2 (7 bases). This CDR3 has 16 amino acids. Trimming shortened V by 5 bases and J by 6 bases, and 23 bases separated the two germline ends. Germline loops: CDR1 SGHAT, CDR2 FQNNGV. CDR3 DNA: TGTGCCAGCAGCACCGGGCCGGGGGGCCGGGTTAGCGAGCAGTACTTC. As protein: CASSTGPGGRVSEQYF. The variable domain in full, with the rest retrieved from reference TRBV11-2 and TRBJ2-7, is EAGVAQSPRYKIIEKRQSVAFWCNPISGHATLYWYQQILGQGPKLLIQFQNNGVVDDSQLPKDRFSAERLKGVDSTLKIQPAKLEDSAVYLCASSTGPGGRVSEQYFGPGTRLTVT.

This clone was detected only once. Other DNA sequences in this sample translate to the same CDR3. The V and J genes are TRBV14 and TRBJ1-1, with D possibly matching TRBD1 (5 bases). The CDR3 covers 14 residues. The germline gives CDR1 SGHDN, CDR2 FVKESK. Trimming removed 1 base at V and 5 bases at J, with 11 bases between. CDR3 protein: CASSQVGGYTEAFF. In DNA form, the CDR3 reads TGTGCCAGCAGCCAAGTCGGGGGTTATACTGAAGCTTTCTTT.

This clone was counted a single time. The chain has TRBV19 and TRBJ1-1; tentative D call: TRBD1 (5 bases). Per the germline V gene, CDR1 is LNHDA and CDR2 is SQIVND (reference sequence). V was clipped by 2 bases and J by 6 bases, with 13 bases between them. The CDR3 runs to 14 residues. The CDR3 loop reads CASSIRGSISEAFF. CDR3 in DNA: TGTGCCAGTAGTATAAGGGGTTCTATTTCTGAAGCTTTCTTT. Full variable domain (outside the CDR3, taken from reference TRBV19 and TRBJ1-1): DGGITQSPKYLFRKEGQNVTLSCEQNLNHDAMYWYRQDPGQGLRLIYYSQIVNDFQKGDIAEGYSVSREKKESFPLTVTSAQKNPTAFYLCASSIRGSISEAFFGQGTRLTVV.

The chain recombines TRBV29-1 with TRBJ2-3; D is possibly TRBD1 or TRBD2 (7 bases each). CDR1 and CDR2 (germline): SQVTM, ANQGSEA. Trimming took 4 bases from V and 6 from J, leaving 17 bases between them. CDR3 length equals 14 residues. CDR3 loop: CSVARGGLLDTQYF. CDR3 sequence (DNA): TGCAGCGTTGCCAGGGGGGGACTCTTGGATACGCAGTATTTT.

A few counts support this clone. DNA for the CDR3: TGTGCCAGTAGTCCCCAGGGGGCGCAGCCCCAGCATTTT. It specifies CASSPQGAQPQHF. The V gene is TRBV19, the J gene TRBJ1-5; TRBD1 aligns across 8 bases. Germline V gene data show CDR1 as LNHDA and CDR2 as SQIVND (reference sequence). Unmatched junction bases numbered 4, after V lost 5 bases and J lost 7 bases. The CDR3 is 13 residues long.

The gene calls are TRBV6-8 and TRBJ1-1, with D hard to call. The germline gives CDR1 MNHGY, CDR2 SAAAGT. The CDR3 is 13 amino acids. V was pared by 2 bases and J by 8 bases, with 12 bases between. DNA of the CDR3: TGTGCCAGCAGTTACATGATTAGGTCGGAAGCTTTCTTT. Translating it yields CASSYMIRSEAFF.

In regard to this clone: One end of the junction does not line up with germline, which may come from a read error. The rearrangement joins TRBV7-7 to TRBJ2-1; TRBD2 agrees at 13 bases. The CDR3 has 15 residues. The germline gives CDR1 SSHAT, CDR2 FNYEAQ (reference sequence). The CDR3 is CASSLLAGGRNEQFF. DNA of the CDR3: TGTGCTAGCAGCTTACTAGCGGGGGGGAGAAATGAGCAGTTCTTC.